Shown below are 5 T cell receptor beta chains from a single sample sequenced in a study of blood T cell repertoires in COVID-19. The data were produced by immunoSEQ multiplex PCR, yet TCRdb's version contains in-frame clones alone and is incomplete. The sample consists of roughly 70,000 clones, 88% of them appearing once. The material sequenced was peripheral blood. The receptors shown here come from a human donor in a cohort sampled during active COVID-19.

CDR3 loop: CASSATDRGNIQYF. The CDR3 bases are TGTGCCAGCAGCGCCACCGACAGGGGAAACATTCAGTACTTC. The chain is built from TRBV5-4 and TRBJ2-4, with TRBD1 matching 8 bases. V lost 4 bases, J lost 6 bases, and 6 bases stayed unmatched. Germline assignment: CDR1 SGHNT and CDR2 YYREEE (reference sequence). The CDR3 runs to 14 residues.

The rearrangement joins TRBV5-1 to TRBJ2-3; 7 nucleotides match TRBD2. The V gene end was trimmed by 0 bases and the J gene end by 5 bases; junction bases not matched to a gene: 6. The CDR3 is 15 residues long. Germline V CDR1 and CDR2: SGHRS, YFSETQ. Here the CDR3 reads CASSLDFAGEDTQYF. CDR3 DNA sequence: TGCGCCAGCAGCTTGGACTTCGCGGGAGAAGATACGCAGTATTTT.

This sequence joins TRBV10-3 and TRBJ2-7; unclear D gene. V lost 0 bases and J lost 2, with 11 bases in between. This CDR3 comprises 15 residues. The germline gives CDR1 ENHRY, CDR2 SYGVKD. In DNA form, the CDR3 reads TGTGCCATCAGTGAGTCGGCTAGTGCACCCTACGAGCAGTACTTC. As protein: CAISESASAPYEQYF.

The V gene is TRBV3-1 (or the pseudogene TRBV3-2), the J gene TRBJ1-1, with 7 bases fitting TRBD1. This CDR3 is 15 amino acids long. After removal of 1 base from V and 1 base from J, the junction contained 3 bases not matched to a gene. Germline CDR1 reads LGHDT; CDR2 reads YNNKEL (reference sequence). Written as DNA, the CDR3 is TGTGCCAGCAGCCAAGGGACAGGAGGGAACACTGAAGCTTTCTTT. Its protein product is CASSQGTGGNTEAFF.

For this clone: The junction departs from germline at one end; a sequencing error may be responsible. J is TRBJ2-3 and V is TRBV6-1, with 8 positions matching TRBD2. In germline, CDR1 is MNHNS, CDR2 SASEGT. The CDR3 consists of 14 residues. CDR3 coding DNA: TGTGCCAGCAGAGAAGCGGGAGCGTCGGATACGCAGTATTTT. Its translation is CASREAGASDTQYF.